Shown below are 12 T cell receptor beta chains from a single sample sequenced in a study of blood T cell repertoires in COVID-19. Clones were sequenced by immunoSEQ multiplex PCR, and TCRdb holds only the in-frame ones, with some missing. This sample has about 200,000 clones; about nine tenths occur once, and the top ten carry 3.5% to 4.5%. Sequencing input: peripheral blood. These receptor sequences come from a middle-aged man with acute or convalescent COVID-19.

The chain recombines TRBV19 with TRBJ1-5, with D possibly matching TRBD1 (5 bases). Germline V gene data show CDR1 as LNHDA and CDR2 as SQIVND (reference sequence). Trimming cost V 5 bases and J 6 bases, with 17 bases left between them. The CDR3 runs to 15 residues. The CDR3 protein is CASSLGGTVGQPQHF. The DNA for the CDR3 is TGTGCCAGTAGTCTCGGGGGGACCGTAGGTCAGCCCCAGCATTTT.

This chain connects TRBV5-4 to TRBJ2-3, with TRBD2 matching 8 bases. Trimming at V came to 0 bases and at J to 1 base, leaving 7 bases not matched to a gene. The CDR3 runs 17 residues. In germline, CDR1 is SGHNT, CDR2 YYREEE (reference sequence). DNA for the CDR3: TGTGCCAGCAGCTTGGGTGTGGGGGGACTAGGCACAGATACGCAGTATTTT. This encodes CASSLGVGGLGTDTQYF.

The chain recombines TRBV15 with TRBJ1-5; D gene unclear. The V gene lost 0 bases and the J gene lost 3 bases, with 9 bases spanning the gap. This CDR3 contains 15 residues. Germline V gene data show CDR1 as LNHNV and CDR2 as YYDKDF (reference sequence). The CDR3 is CATSRDIRTNQPQHF. The CDR3 DNA sequence: TGTGCCACCAGCAGAGATATCAGAACCAATCAGCCCCAGCATTTT.

This clone was found once. As DNA, the CDR3 is TGTGCCAGCAGTTCCATGACAGGGGGCAGCAATCAGCCCCAGCATTTT. Its protein is CASSSMTGGSNQPQHF. The chain has TRBV27 and TRBJ1-5; TRBD1 aligns across 10 bases. J gave up 1 base and V 4 bases, and 4 bases lay outside the gene matches. The CDR3 has 16 residues. CDR1 and CDR2 from the germline V gene are MNHEY and SMNVEV (reference sequence).

This clone has at least ten counts. The chain carries TRBV5-3 and TRBJ1-3; 12 bases line up with TRBD1. TRBV5-3 is marked as an open reading frame, function uncertain. The CDR3 length is 18 residues. V dropped 2 bases and J dropped 1; count of bases not matched to a gene: 7. CDR3 in amino acids: CARSFKGTGGRSGNTIYF. The CDR3 region has the DNA TGTGCCAGAAGCTTCAAGGGGACAGGGGGCCGGTCTGGAAACACCATATATTTT.

This rearrangement joins TRBV18 to TRBJ1-2; the D gene is possibly TRBD1 (5 bases). Trimming stripped 0 bases from V and 2 bases from J, with 16 bases between. The germline V gene encodes CDR1 KGHSH and CDR2 LQKENI. The CDR3 extends over 17 amino acids. The chain's CDR3 is CASSPPAATGGNYGYTF. The CDR3 DNA follows: TGTGCCAGCTCACCACCGGCGGCGACGGGGGGGAACTATGGCTACACCTTC.

The chain employs TRBV3-1 (or the pseudogene TRBV3-2) and TRBJ1-6; 9 nucleotides align to TRBD1. Germline V gene data show CDR1 as LGHDT and CDR2 as YNNKEL (reference sequence). Trimming cost V 8 bases and J 9 bases; bases outside gene matches: 5. The CDR3 covers 13 residues. The CDR3 DNA is TGTGCCAGCTCCCGGGACAGGGCTTCACCCCTCCACTTT. Translation gives CASSRDRASPLHF.

Of note for this clone: This sample includes further DNA sequences coding for the same CDR3. The CDR3 loop is CASSYTGQGAEAFF. In nucleotides, the CDR3 is TGTGCCAGCAGTTACACAGGACAGGGGGCTGAAGCTTTCTTT. The V call is TRBV6-5, the J call TRBJ1-1; 10 bases align to TRBD1. Germline loops: CDR1 MNHEY, CDR2 SVGAGI. J was trimmed by 6 bases and V by 2 bases; bases with no gene match: 3. The CDR3 spans 14 residues.

The gene calls are TRBV11-2 and TRBJ2-1; 12 bases are shared with TRBD2. The V gene's germline CDR1 is SGHAT and CDR2 FQNNGV. With 1 base clipped from V and 8 bases from J, the junction kept 9 bases outside the gene matches. This CDR3 spans 17 amino acids. This chain's CDR3 is CASSLVPSGGASYEQFF. Written as DNA, the CDR3 is TGTGCCAGCAGCTTAGTTCCTAGCGGGGGGGCCAGTTATGAGCAGTTCTTC. The whole variable domain, filled in from reference TRBV11-2 and TRBJ2-1, reads EAGVAQSPRYKIIEKRQSVAFWCNPISGHATLYWYQQILGQGPKLLIQFQNNGVVDDSQLPKDRFSAERLKGVDSTLKIQPAKLEDSAVYLCASSLVPSGGASYEQFFGPGTRLTVL.

The J gene is TRBJ2-7, the V gene TRBV18, with 7 bases fitting TRBD2. The CDR3 spans 15 residues. J lost 3 bases, V lost 0 bases, and 5 bases had no gene match. Germline assignment: CDR1 KGHSH and CDR2 LQKENI. This CDR3 is CASSPPSSGDYEQYF. The CDR3 bases are TGTGCCAGCTCACCACCTTCTAGCGGAGACTACGAGCAGTACTTC.

The chain is built from TRBV18 and TRBJ1-4, with a possible D match to TRBD1 (5 bases). Germline lookup yields CDR1 KGHSH and CDR2 LQKENI. CDR3 size: 14 residues. Trimming stripped 4 bases from V and 3 bases from J, with 9 bases between. DNA for the CDR3: TGTGCCAGCTCACAGGGGTCGGCTAATGAAAAACTGTTTTTT. It specifies CASSQGSANEKLFF. The full variable domain, its missing parts supplied by reference TRBV18 and TRBJ1-4, is NAGVMQNPRHLVRRRGQEARLRCSPMKGHSHVYWYRQLPEEGLKFMVYLQKENIIDESGMPKERFSAEFPKEGPSILRIQQVVRGDSAAYFCASSQGSANEKLFFGSGTQLSVL.

The chain has TRBV18 and TRBJ2-2; 10 bases map to TRBD1. Germline CDR1 reads KGHSH; CDR2 reads LQKENI. This CDR3 region has 16 residues. With 4 bases clipped from V and 0 bases from J, the junction kept 2 bases outside the gene matches. CDR3 amino acids: CASSRGQGTNTGELFF. In nucleotides, the CDR3 is TGTGCCAGCTCACGGGGACAGGGGACGAACACCGGGGAGCTGTTTTTT.